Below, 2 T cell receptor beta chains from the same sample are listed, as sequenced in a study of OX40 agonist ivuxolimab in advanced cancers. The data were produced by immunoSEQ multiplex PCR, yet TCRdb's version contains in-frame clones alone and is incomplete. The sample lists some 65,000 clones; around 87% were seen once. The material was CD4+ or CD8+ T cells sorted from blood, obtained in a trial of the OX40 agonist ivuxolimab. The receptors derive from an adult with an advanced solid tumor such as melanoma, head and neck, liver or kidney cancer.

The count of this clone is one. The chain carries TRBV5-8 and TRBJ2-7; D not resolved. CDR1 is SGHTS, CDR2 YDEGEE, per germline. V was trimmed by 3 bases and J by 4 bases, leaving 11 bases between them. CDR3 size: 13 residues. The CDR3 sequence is CASSSRRRYEQYF. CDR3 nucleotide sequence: TGTGCCAGCAGCTCCCGTCGACGGTACGAGCAGTACTTC.

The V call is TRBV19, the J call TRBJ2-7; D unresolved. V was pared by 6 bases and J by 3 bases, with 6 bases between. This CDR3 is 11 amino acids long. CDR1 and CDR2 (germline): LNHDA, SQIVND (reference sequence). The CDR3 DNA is TGTGCCAGTAGCCACAACTACGAGCAGTACTTC. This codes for CASSHNYEQYF.